Sequencing of this T cell receptor (beta chain) was carried out in a study of follicular helper T cells after annual influenza vaccination. CDR1 is SNHLY, CDR2 FYNNEI, per germline. With 6 bases removed from V and 6 bases from J, the gap between germline ends came to 15 bases. This CDR3 has 13 amino acids. Study-wide results and caveats: Successive annual vaccinations recalled a recurrent oligoclonal ICOS+CD38+ cTfh response with influenza-specific clonotypes.

The time point here: 2014-2015 season, pre-vaccination. This clone was observed a handful of times. Its matching antigen is unknown. Clones were read by immunoSEQ multiplex PCR, and TCRdb kept only the in-frame ones, dropping some. This sample has 13,000 to 15,000 clones, with roughly four fifths found just once. The receptor was isolated from an adult who received the influenza vaccine. The rearrangement joins TRBV2 to TRBJ2-7; TRBD1 is a possible D gene (6 bases). Sample: CXCR5- memory CD4+ T cells sorted from blood, taken on the day of influenza vaccination. CDR3 protein: CASSATLGGEQYF. The CDR3 bases are TGTGCCAGCAGCGCCACACTAGGGGGCGAGCAGTACTTC.